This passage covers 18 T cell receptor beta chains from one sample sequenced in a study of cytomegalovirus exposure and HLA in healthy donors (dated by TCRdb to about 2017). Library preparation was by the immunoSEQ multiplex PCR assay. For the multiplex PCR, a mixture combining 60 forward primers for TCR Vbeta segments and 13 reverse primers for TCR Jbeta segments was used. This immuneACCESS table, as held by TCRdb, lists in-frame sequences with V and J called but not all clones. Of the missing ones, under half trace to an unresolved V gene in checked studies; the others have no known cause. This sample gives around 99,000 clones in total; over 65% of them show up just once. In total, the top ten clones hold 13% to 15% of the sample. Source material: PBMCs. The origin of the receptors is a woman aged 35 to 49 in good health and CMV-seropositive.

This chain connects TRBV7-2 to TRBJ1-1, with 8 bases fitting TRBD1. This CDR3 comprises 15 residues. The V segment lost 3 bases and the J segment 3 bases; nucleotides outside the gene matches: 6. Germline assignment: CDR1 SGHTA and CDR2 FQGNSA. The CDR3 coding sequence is TGTGCCAGCAGCTTTACTGACAGGGGTGACACTGAAGCTTTCTTT. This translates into CASSFTDRGDTEAFF.

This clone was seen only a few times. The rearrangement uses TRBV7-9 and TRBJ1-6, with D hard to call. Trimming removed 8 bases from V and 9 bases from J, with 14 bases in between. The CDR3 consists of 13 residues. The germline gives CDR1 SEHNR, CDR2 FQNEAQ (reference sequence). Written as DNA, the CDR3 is TGTGCCAGCTCCACGCAGGAGGGTTCACCCCTCCACTTT. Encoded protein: CASSTQEGSPLHF.

Here the CDR3 DNA reads TGTGCCAGCAGCTTATATGCGGAATCCCAAGAGACCCAGTACTTC. This codes for CASSLYAESQETQYF. This rearrangement joins TRBV7-2 to TRBJ2-5; no clear D. Trimming left V 2 bases short and J 1 base short, with 11 bases between. The CDR3 covers 15 residues. Looked up from germline, CDR1 is SGHTA and CDR2 is FQGNSA.

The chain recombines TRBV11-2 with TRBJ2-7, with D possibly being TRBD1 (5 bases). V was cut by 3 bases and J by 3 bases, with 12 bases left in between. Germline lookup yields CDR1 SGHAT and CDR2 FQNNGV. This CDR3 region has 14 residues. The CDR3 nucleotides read TGTGCCAGCAGCTTCACCAGGGCGATCTACGAGCAGTACTTC. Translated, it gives CASSFTRAIYEQYF.

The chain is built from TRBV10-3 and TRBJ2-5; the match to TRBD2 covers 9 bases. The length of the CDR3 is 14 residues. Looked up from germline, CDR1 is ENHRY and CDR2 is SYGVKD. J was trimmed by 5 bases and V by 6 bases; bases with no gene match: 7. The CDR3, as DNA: TGTGCCATCAGCGACCCTAGCGGGGTCGAGACCCAGTACTTC. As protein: CAISDPSGVETQYF.

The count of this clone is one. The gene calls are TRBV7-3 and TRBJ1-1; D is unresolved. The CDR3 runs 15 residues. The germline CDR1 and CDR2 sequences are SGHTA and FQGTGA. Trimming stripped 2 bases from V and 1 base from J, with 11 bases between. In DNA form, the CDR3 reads TGTGCCAGCAGCTTAGGGCTTAAACAGAACACTGAAGCTTTCTTT. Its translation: CASSLGLKQNTEAFF. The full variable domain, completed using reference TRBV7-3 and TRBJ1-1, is GAGVSQTPSNKVTEKGKYVELRCDPISGHTALYWYRQSLGQGPEFLIYFQGTGAADDSGLPNDRFFAVRPEGSVSTLKIQRTERGDSAVYLCASSLGLKQNTEAFFGQGTRLTVV.

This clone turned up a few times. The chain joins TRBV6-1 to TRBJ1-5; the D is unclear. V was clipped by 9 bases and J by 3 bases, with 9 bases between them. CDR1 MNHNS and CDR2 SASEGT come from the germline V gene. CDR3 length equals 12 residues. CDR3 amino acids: CARSTSNQPQHF. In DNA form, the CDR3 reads TGTGCCAGAAGCACTTCCAATCAGCCCCAGCATTTT.

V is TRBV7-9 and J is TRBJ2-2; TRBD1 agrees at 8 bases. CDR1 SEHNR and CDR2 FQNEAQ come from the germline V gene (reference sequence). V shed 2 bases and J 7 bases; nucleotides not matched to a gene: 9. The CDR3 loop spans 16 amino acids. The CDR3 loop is CASSLSRRGLLGELFF. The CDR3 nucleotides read TGTGCCAGCAGCTTATCACGCAGGGGGCTTCTCGGGGAGCTGTTTTTT.

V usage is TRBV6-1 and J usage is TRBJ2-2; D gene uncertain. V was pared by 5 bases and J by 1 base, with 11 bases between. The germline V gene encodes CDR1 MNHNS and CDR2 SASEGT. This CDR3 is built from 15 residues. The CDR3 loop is CASSQYNRNTGELFF. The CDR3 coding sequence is TGTGCCAGCAGTCAGTATAATCGGAACACCGGGGAGCTGTTTTTT.

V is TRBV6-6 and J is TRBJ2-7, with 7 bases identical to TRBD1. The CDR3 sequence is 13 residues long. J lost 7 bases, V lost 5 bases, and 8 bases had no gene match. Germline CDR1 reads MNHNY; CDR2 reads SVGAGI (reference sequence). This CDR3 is CASSPQGSGEQYF. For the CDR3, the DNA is TGTGCCAGCAGTCCACAGGGGTCGGGGGAGCAGTACTTC.

CDR3 bases: TGTGCCAGCAGTTACGGACAGAAAAACACTGAAGCTTTCTTT. Protein product: CASSYGQKNTEAFF. The V and J genes are TRBV6-5 and TRBJ1-1, with D tentatively TRBD1 (6 bases). V was pared by 2 bases and J by 2 bases, with 9 bases between. This CDR3 is 14 amino acids long. Germline loops: CDR1 MNHEY, CDR2 SVGAGI.

CDR3 protein: CSVDGVADTQYF. DNA of the CDR3: TGCAGCGTTGACGGGGTAGCAGATACGCAGTATTTT. The chain has TRBV29-1 and TRBJ2-3; maybe TRBD2 (5 bases). CDR1 SQVTM and CDR2 ANQGSEA come from the germline V gene. This CDR3 contains 12 residues. Trimming stripped 3 bases from V and 4 bases from J, with 8 bases between.

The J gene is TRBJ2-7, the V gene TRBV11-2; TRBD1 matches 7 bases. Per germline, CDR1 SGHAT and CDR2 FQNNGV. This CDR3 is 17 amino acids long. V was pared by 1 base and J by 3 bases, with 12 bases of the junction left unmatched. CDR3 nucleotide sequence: TGTGCCAGCAGCTTAGTATGGCCGCGAAGGGGGCACTACGAGCAGTACTTC. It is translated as CASSLVWPRRGHYEQYF.

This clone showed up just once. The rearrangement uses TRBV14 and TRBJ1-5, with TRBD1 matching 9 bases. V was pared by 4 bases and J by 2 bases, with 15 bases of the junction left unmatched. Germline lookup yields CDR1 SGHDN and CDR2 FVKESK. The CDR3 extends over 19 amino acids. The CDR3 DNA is TGTGCCAGCAGCCTTAACTGCCGGGACAGGGAAAGGGGCAATCAGCCCCAGCATTTT. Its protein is CASSLNCRDRERGNQPQHF.

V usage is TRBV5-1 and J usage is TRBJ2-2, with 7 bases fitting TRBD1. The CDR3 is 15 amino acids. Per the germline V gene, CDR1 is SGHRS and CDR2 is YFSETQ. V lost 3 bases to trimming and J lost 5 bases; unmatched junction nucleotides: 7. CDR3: CASSWRQGWTGELFF. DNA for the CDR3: TGCGCCAGCAGCTGGAGACAGGGCTGGACCGGGGAGCTGTTTTTT.

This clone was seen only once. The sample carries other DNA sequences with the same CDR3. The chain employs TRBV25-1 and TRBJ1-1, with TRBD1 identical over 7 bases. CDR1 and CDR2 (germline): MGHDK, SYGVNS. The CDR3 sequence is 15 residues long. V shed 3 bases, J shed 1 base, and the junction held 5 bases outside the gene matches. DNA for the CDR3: TGTGCCAGCAGTGAGCCTCGACAGGGGAACACTGAAGCTTTCTTT. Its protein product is CASSEPRQGNTEAFF.

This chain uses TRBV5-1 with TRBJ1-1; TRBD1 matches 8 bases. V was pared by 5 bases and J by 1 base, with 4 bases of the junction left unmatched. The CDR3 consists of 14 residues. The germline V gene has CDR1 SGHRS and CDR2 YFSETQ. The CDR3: CASSQGARNTEAFF. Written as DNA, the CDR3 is TGCGCCAGCAGTCAGGGGGCGAGGAACACTGAAGCTTTCTTT.

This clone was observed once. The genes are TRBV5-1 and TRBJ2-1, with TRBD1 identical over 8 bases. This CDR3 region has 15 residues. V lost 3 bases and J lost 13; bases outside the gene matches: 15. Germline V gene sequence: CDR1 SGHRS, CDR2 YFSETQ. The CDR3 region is CASSWGDRPFMPQFF. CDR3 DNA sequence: TGCGCCAGCAGCTGGGGGGACAGGCCATTCATGCCTCAGTTCTTC. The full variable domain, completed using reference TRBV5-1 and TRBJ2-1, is KAGVTQTPRYLIKTRGQQVTLSCSPISGHRSVSWYQQTPGQGLQFLFEYFSETQRNKGNFPGRFSGRQFSNSRSEMNVSTLELGDSALYLCASSWGDRPFMPQFFGPGTRLTVL.